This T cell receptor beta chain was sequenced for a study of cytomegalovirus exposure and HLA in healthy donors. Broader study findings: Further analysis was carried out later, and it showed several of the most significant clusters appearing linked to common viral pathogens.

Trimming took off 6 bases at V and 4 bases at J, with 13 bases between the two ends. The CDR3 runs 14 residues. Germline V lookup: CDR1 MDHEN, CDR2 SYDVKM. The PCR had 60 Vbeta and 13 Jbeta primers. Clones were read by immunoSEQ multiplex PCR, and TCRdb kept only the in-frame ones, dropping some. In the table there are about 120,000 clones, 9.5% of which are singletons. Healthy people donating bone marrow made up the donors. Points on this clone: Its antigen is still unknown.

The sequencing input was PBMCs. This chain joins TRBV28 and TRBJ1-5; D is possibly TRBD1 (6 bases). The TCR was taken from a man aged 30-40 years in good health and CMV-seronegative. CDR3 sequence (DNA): TGTGCCAGCAGCACCTGGACAGCAAATCAGCCCCAGCATTTT. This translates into CASSTWTANQPQHF.